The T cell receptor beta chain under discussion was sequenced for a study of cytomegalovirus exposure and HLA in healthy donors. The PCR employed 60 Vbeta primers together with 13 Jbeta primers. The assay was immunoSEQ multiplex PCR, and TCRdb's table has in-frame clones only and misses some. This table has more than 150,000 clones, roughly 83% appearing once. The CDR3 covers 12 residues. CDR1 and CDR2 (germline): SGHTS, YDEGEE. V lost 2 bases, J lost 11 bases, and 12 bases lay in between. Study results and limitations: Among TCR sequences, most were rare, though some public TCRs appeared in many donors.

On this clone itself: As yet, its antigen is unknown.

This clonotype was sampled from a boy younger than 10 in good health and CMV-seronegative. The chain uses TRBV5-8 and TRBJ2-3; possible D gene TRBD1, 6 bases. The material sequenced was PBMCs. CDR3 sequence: CASSFEGVRQYF. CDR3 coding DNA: TGTGCCAGCAGCTTTGAGGGGGTTAGGCAGTATTTT. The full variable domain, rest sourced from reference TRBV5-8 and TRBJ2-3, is EAGVTQSPTHLIKTRGQQATLRCSPISGHTSVYWYQQALGLGLQFLLWYDEGEERNRGNFPPRFSGRQFPNYSSELNVNALELEDSALYLCASSFEGVRQYFGPGTRLTVL.